What follows are 13 T cell receptor beta chains derived from one specimen sequenced in a study of post-analysis software for immune sequencing data. Unique-molecular-identifier-tagged TCR beta cDNA libraries were used. A single record per CDR3 protein comes from TCRdb applying MiXCR to the PCR reads. The profile covers 450,000 to 650,000 distinct CDR3 sequences, with roughly 45% appearing a single time and roughly 1.8% taken by the ten largest. Their antigens are not known. Study-wide points: Compared with controls, patients had more of five TRBV segments, including TRBV5-6, TRBV5-1 and TRBV20-1.

Sequenced input: blood. These TCRs come from a girl between 10 and 17 years old with multiple sclerosis.

This clonotype was counted once. The rearrangement uses TRBV7-2 and TRBJ1-2; the match to TRBD1 covers 7 bases. Germline loops: CDR1 SGHTA, CDR2 FQGNSA. The CDR3 is made up of 16 amino acids. The V segment lost 2 bases and the J segment 4 bases; nucleotides outside the gene matches: 10. The CDR3 bases are TGTGCCAGCAGCTTACGTTACGGGACAGTTTCCTATGGCTACACCTTC. Protein: CASSLRYGTVSYGYTF.

The chain employs TRBV5-1 and TRBJ2-1; the D gene is possibly TRBD2 (6 bases). Germline-derived CDR1 and CDR2 are SGHRS and YFSETQ. Trimming took 4 bases from V and 12 from J, leaving 20 bases between them. This CDR3 is built from 14 residues. DNA for the CDR3: TGCGCCAGCAGCCGGGACTGGGATGAAAGCGGGCAGTTCTTC. Encoded protein: CASSRDWDESGQFF.

The rearrangement links TRBV10-3 to TRBJ2-1; 9 bases line up with TRBD1. Germline V gene data show CDR1 as ENHRY and CDR2 as SYGVKD. The CDR3 totals 14 residues. The J segment lost 8 bases and the V segment lost 6 bases, leaving 8 bases of the junction unmatched. The CDR3 bases are TGTGCCATCAGGGCCGGGACAGGGAGCGATGAGCAGTTCTTC. Encoded protein: CAIRAGTGSDEQFF.

This clonotype was detected a few times. CDR3 nucleotide sequence: TGTGCCATCAGTGAGGGTCCCCTTAGTACCTACGAGCAGTACTTC. Protein product: CAISEGPLSTYEQYF. V usage is TRBV10-3 and J usage is TRBJ2-7, with D unresolved. Germline CDR1 reads ENHRY; CDR2 reads SYGVKD. The CDR3 loop spans 15 amino acids. Trimming shortened V by 2 bases and J by 2 bases, and 13 bases separated the two germline ends.

The rearrangement links TRBV12-3 or TRBV12-4 to TRBJ2-3; TRBD2 matches at 10 bases. The CDR3 length is 15 residues. V shed 6 bases and J 6 bases; nucleotides not matched to a gene: 9. The CDR3 spells CASSPSGSRVDTQYF. CDR3 DNA: TGTGCCAGCAGCCCTAGCGGGAGTCGTGTGGATACGCAGTATTTT.

This clonotype showed up just a few times. CDR3 sequence reads: CASSFWQTQETQYF. CDR3 nucleotide sequence: TGTGCCAGCAGCTTTTGGCAGACGCAAGAGACCCAGTACTTC. This sequence joins TRBV5-5 and TRBJ2-5; D is uncertain. The germline CDR1 and CDR2 sequences are SGHKS and YYEKEE (reference sequence). This CDR3 has 14 residues. V was pared by 2 bases and J by 2 bases, with 10 bases between.

This clonotype was picked up a small number of times. CDR3 in amino acids: CATRRESTDTQYF. The CDR3 DNA follows: TGTGCCACCCGACGGGAGAGCACAGATACGCAGTATTTT. The rearrangement uses TRBV12-3 or TRBV12-4 and TRBJ2-3; D perhaps matches TRBD2 (6 bases). Trimming removed 10 bases from V and 0 bases from J, with 11 bases in between. There are 13 residues in the CDR3.

The sample holds a few counts of this clonotype. The chain employs TRBV5-1 and TRBJ2-7; possibly TRBD2 for D (5 bases). Trimming removed 2 bases from V and 5 bases from J, with 14 bases in between. CDR3 length equals 14 residues. Germline CDR1 and CDR2: SGHRS and YFSETQ. The CDR3 region has the DNA TGCGCCAGCAGCTTAGAGGGATTTAAGGACGAGCAGTACTTC. It specifies CASSLEGFKDEQYF.

In its sample, this clonotype was seen a few times. V usage is TRBV4-1 and J usage is TRBJ1-2; TRBD1 matches 11 bases. The CDR3 spans 15 residues. V dropped 3 bases and J dropped 7; count of bases not matched to a gene: 7. Germline assignment: CDR1 MGHRA and CDR2 YSYEKL. CDR3 nucleotide sequence: TGCGCCAGCAGCCAGGCGGACAGGGGGCGAGTTGGCTACACCTTC. It yields the protein CASSQADRGRVGYTF.

The rearrangement joins TRBV2 to TRBJ2-6; D perhaps matches TRBD1 (5 bases). V lost 9 bases and J lost 3, with 12 bases in between. CDR1 SNHLY and CDR2 FYNNEI come from the germline V gene. The CDR3 loop spans 14 amino acids. The CDR3: CASFRVGGANVLTF. The CDR3 coding sequence is TGTGCCAGTTTCAGGGTCGGTGGGGCCAACGTCCTGACTTTC.

V usage is TRBV7-2 and J usage is TRBJ1-1; D remains ambiguous. This CDR3 region has 15 residues. Germline V CDR1 and CDR2: SGHTA, FQGNSA. V lost 3 bases and J lost 8, with 19 bases in between. The DNA of the CDR3 is TGTGCCAGCAGCTTCTCCCCGGGCCCTGAGACGGAAGCTTTCTTT. It yields the protein CASSFSPGPETEAFF.

This clonotype was counted between two and nine times. This chain joins TRBV5-5 and TRBJ2-6; 8 nucleotides align to TRBD1. This CDR3 has 17 amino acids. Per the germline V gene, CDR1 is SGHKS and CDR2 is YYEKEE (reference sequence). Unmatched junction bases numbered 4, after V lost 2 bases and J lost 0 bases. The CDR3 sequence: CASSLDRGFSGANVLTF. The CDR3 region has the DNA TGTGCCAGCAGCTTAGACAGGGGATTCTCTGGGGCCAACGTCCTGACTTTC. Drawing the rest from reference TRBV5-5 and TRBJ2-6, the complete variable domain is DAGVTQSPTHLIKTRGQQVTLRCSPISGHKSVSWYQQVLGQGPQFIFQYYEKEERGRGNFPDRFSARQFPNYSSELNVNALLLGDSALYLCASSLDRGFSGANVLTFGAGSRLTVL.

This clonotype was seen a few times. The chain employs TRBV29-1 and TRBJ1-2; the D gene is possibly TRBD1 (5 bases). Germline CDR1 reads SQVTM; CDR2 reads ANQGSEA. The CDR3 is 11 amino acids. The germline V and J ends were trimmed by 3 bases and 6 bases, with 8 bases remaining between them. The DNA for the CDR3 is TGCAGCGTTGACAGGGTGGATGGCTACACCTTC. Translating it yields CSVDRVDGYTF.